These 19 T cell receptor beta chains came from one sample sequenced in a study of cytomegalovirus exposure and HLA in healthy donors. Vbeta (60) and Jbeta (13) primers were used in the PCR. Only in-frame clones appear in the TCRdb table, and some are missing; sequencing was by immunoSEQ multiplex PCR. This sample has approximately 92,000 clones, with 81% found just once. What was sequenced was PBMCs. The receptor set was obtained from a woman in her seventies in good health and CMV-seropositive.

V and J are TRBV4-1 and TRBJ2-5; 7 bases are shared with TRBD2. Germline-derived CDR1 and CDR2 are MGHRA and YSYEKL. This CDR3 is built from 13 residues. Unmatched junction bases numbered 8, after V lost 6 bases and J lost 7 bases. CDR3 region: CASSPGLVATQYF. CDR3 nucleotides: TGCGCCAGCAGTCCCGGACTAGTAGCGACCCAGTACTTC.

The chain recombines TRBV11-3 with TRBJ2-5, with TRBD2 matching 9 bases. The germline CDR1 and CDR2 sequences are SGHNT and YENEEA. The V and J ends lost 2 bases and 5 bases, in that order; junction bases with no gene match: 6. This CDR3 spans 15 amino acids. The chain's CDR3 is CASSLPAGGPETQYF. The CDR3 DNA sequence: TGTGCCAGCAGCTTACCGGCGGGAGGGCCGGAGACCCAGTACTTC. The full variable domain, completed using reference TRBV11-3 and TRBJ2-5, is EAGVVQSPRYKIIEKKQPVAFWCNPISGHNTLYWYLQNLGQGPELLIRYENEEAVDDSQLPKDRFSAERLKGVDSTLKIQPAELGDSAVYLCASSLPAGGPETQYFGPGTRLLVL.

The chain is built from TRBV6-5 and TRBJ2-2; TRBD2 agrees at 8 bases. Germline CDR1 is MNHEY and CDR2 is SVGAGI. The V and J ends lost 4 bases and 5 bases, in that order; junction bases with no gene match: 6. The CDR3 sequence is 15 residues long. CDR3 DNA: TGTGCCAGCAGTTCGAGCGGGAGTGGGACCGGGGAGCTGTTTTTT. Its translation: CASSSSGSGTGELFF.

The rearrangement links TRBV7-6 to TRBJ2-3; tentative D call: TRBD2 (6 bases). From germline, CDR1 is SGHVS and CDR2 FNYEAQ. Trimming stripped 5 bases from V and 5 bases from J, with 11 bases between. The CDR3 spans 13 residues. For the CDR3, the DNA is TGTGCCAGCAGCCGGAGGGCCTTAGATACGCAGTATTTT. Amino acids: CASSRRALDTQYF.

This clone turned up a few times. J is TRBJ1-4 and V is TRBV7-2; D is ambiguous. This CDR3 comprises 15 residues. Looked up from germline, CDR1 is SGHTA and CDR2 is FQGNSA. V was cut by 5 bases and J by 3 bases, with 13 bases left in between. CDR3 sequence (DNA): TGTGCCAGCAGCCTAGGCGGGGTGCCTAATGAAAAACTGTTTTTT. Protein product: CASSLGGVPNEKLFF.

This clone was observed a few times. The CDR3 spells CASSYSLREVNNEQFF. The CDR3 DNA reads as TGTGCCAGCAGTTACTCGCTTCGGGAGGTGAACAATGAGCAGTTCTTC. The chain joins TRBV6-5 to TRBJ2-1; 7 bases are a match to TRBD2. Germline V gene lookup returns CDR1 MNHEY and CDR2 SVGAGI. With V trimmed by 0 bases and J by 5 bases, 7 bases remained unmatched. The CDR3 sequence is 16 residues long.

Here the CDR3 reads CASSPAGLAGDEQFF. The CDR3 nucleotides read TGTGCCAGCAGCCCGGCCGGGCTAGCAGGCGATGAGCAGTTCTTC. V and J are TRBV7-2 and TRBJ2-1; TRBD2 is a possible D gene (5 bases). Trimming took 5 bases from V and 8 from J, leaving 19 bases between them. The CDR3 consists of 15 residues. Germline values: CDR1 SGHTA, CDR2 FQGNSA.

In nucleotides, the CDR3 is TGTGCCAGCAGCTCCGATAAGGGGGTTGGCTACACCTTC. The encoded protein is CASSSDKGVGYTF. This chain links TRBV7-9 with TRBJ1-2, with a tentative D call TRBD1 (6 bases). This CDR3 is 13 amino acids long. Per the germline V gene, CDR1 is SEHNR and CDR2 is FQNEAQ (reference sequence). V was shortened by 4 bases and J by 7 bases, with 13 bases between the two germline ends. The full variable domain, in which reference TRBV7-9 and TRBJ1-2 provide the parts outside the CDR3, is DTGVSQNPRHKITKRGQNVTFRCDPISEHNRLYWYRQTLGQGPEFLTYFQNEAQLEKSRLLSDRFSAERPKGSFSTLEIQRTEQGDSAMYLCASSSDKGVGYTFGSGTRLTVV.

The chain carries TRBV21-1 and TRBJ2-3; the table's TRBD1 call for D was not verified on the DNA. TRBV21-1 is a documented pseudogene. This CDR3 has 16 amino acids. The CDR3 sequence: CASSPRDRGGRDTQYF. In DNA, the CDR3 is TGTGCCAGCAGTCCCCGGGACAGGGGGGGGAGAGATACGCAGTATTTT.

V usage is TRBV9 and J usage is TRBJ1-3; 9 bases agree with TRBD1. The CDR3 consists of 16 residues. Unmatched junction bases numbered 5, after V lost 4 bases and J lost 0 bases. CDR1 and CDR2 (germline): SGDLS, YYNGEE. CDR3 protein: CASSPGQGVSGNTIYF. DNA of the CDR3: TGTGCCAGCAGCCCGGGACAGGGAGTCTCTGGAAACACCATATATTTT. The full variable domain, completed using reference TRBV9 and TRBJ1-3, is DSGVTQTPKHLITATGQRVTLRCSPRSGDLSVYWYQQSLDQGLQFLIQYYNGEERAKGNILERFSAQQFPDLHSELNLSSLELGDSALYFCASSPGQGVSGNTIYFGEGSWLTVV.

The J gene is TRBJ1-6, the V gene TRBV18; D might be TRBD1 (5 bases). Germline loops: CDR1 KGHSH, CDR2 LQKENI. The CDR3 consists of 15 residues. Trimming cost V 6 bases and J 0 bases, with 9 bases left between them. CDR3 sequence: CASSPDSSYNSPLHF. The CDR3 DNA is TGTGCCAGCTCTCCCGACAGCTCCTATAATTCACCCCTCCACTTT.

The V gene is TRBV18, the J gene TRBJ1-4; no clear D gene. The CDR3 is 14 residues long. The V end was cut by 2 bases, the J end by 6 bases, with 10 bases between. Per germline, CDR1 KGHSH and CDR2 LQKENI. The CDR3 region is CASSPTINDEKLFF. CDR3 DNA sequence: TGTGCCAGCTCACCAACAATCAACGATGAAAAACTGTTTTTT.

This clone occurred a few times. The gene calls are TRBV19 and TRBJ1-1; TRBD1 might be the D (6 bases). The ends were cut back, 5 bases at V and 4 bases at J, with 14 bases in the middle. Germline V gene sequence: CDR1 LNHDA, CDR2 SQIVND (reference sequence). The CDR3 covers 14 residues. CDR3 amino acids: CASSPRQVLTEAFF. DNA of the CDR3: TGTGCCAGTAGTCCGCGACAGGTCCTCACTGAAGCTTTCTTT.

The chain links TRBV19 to TRBJ1-5; the D gene is possibly TRBD1 (5 bases). From germline, CDR1 is LNHDA and CDR2 SQIVND (reference sequence). The CDR3 covers 15 residues. V lost 7 bases, J lost 0 bases, and 13 bases lay in between. CDR3 residues: CASKEGVYSNQPQHF. CDR3 sequence (DNA): TGTGCCAGTAAGGAAGGGGTTTATAGCAATCAGCCCCAGCATTTT.

This sequence joins TRBV5-6 and TRBJ2-3; the D gene is possibly TRBD2 (5 bases). The germline V and J ends were trimmed by 3 bases and 5 bases, with 16 bases remaining between them. The CDR3 loop spans 15 amino acids. Germline V gives CDR1 SGHDT, CDR2 YYEEEE. In DNA, the CDR3 is TGTGCCAGCAGCTCTAGGTCCGAGGGCGGAGATACGCAGTATTTT. Protein: CASSSRSEGGDTQYF.

This chain uses TRBV6-5 with TRBJ2-7; 9 bases map to TRBD1. CDR1 is MNHEY and CDR2 is SVGAGI in the germline V gene. The CDR3 spans 15 residues. V shed 5 bases and J 2 bases; nucleotides not matched to a gene: 7. The CDR3 DNA follows: TGTGCCAGCAGTACTCCGGGACAGGGTACCTACGAGCAGTACTTC. Protein sequence: CASSTPGQGTYEQYF.

In this sample, this clone turned up once. The chain couples TRBV5-8 to TRBJ1-5, with D possibly TRBD1 on 5 matching bases. CDR3 length equals 14 residues. V was shortened by 2 bases and J by 6 bases, with 12 bases between the two germline ends. The germline V gene has CDR1 SGHTS and CDR2 YDEGEE. The CDR3 nucleotides read TGTGCCAGCAGCTTTTCCCGGGGGGTTCAGCCCCAGCATTTT. Translated, it gives CASSFSRGVQPQHF.

J is TRBJ2-7 and V is TRBV2; TRBD2 matches 7 bases. Germline V CDR1 and CDR2: SNHLY, FYNNEI. This CDR3 is 12 amino acids long. V lost 6 bases to trimming and J lost 3 bases; unmatched junction nucleotides: 2. CDR3 in amino acids: CASRGDYYEQYF. CDR3 sequence (DNA): TGTGCCAGCAGGGGGGACTACTACGAGCAGTACTTC.

The chain links TRBV5-1 to TRBJ2-4; weak D call: TRBD1 (5 bases). Germline assignment: CDR1 SGHRS and CDR2 YFSETQ. With 6 bases removed from V and 1 base from J, the gap between germline ends came to 17 bases. The CDR3 runs to 16 residues. CDR3 sequence: CASKKYRYSAKNIQYF. As DNA, the CDR3 is TGCGCCAGCAAGAAGTACAGGTATTCGGCCAAAAACATTCAGTACTTC.